The rows below give T cell receptor beta chains drawn from one sample of a study of blood T cell repertoires in COVID-19. Sequencing used immunoSEQ multiplex PCR; TCRdb keeps in-frame clones, though not all of them. Found here are about 210,000 clones, around 84% of them singletons; the top ten hold 9.5% to 15%. Sample: peripheral blood. The receptors were sampled from a human donor in a cohort sampled during active COVID-19. The CDR3 runs from the conserved cysteine through the conserved F or W. The D gene is left open where the match is weak. The size entry is marked missing in some rows and otherwise reads once, few, many or a size class.

>TRBJ2-1|.|TRBD2|TRBV13
TGTGCCAGCAGCCCGCCCCCGACTAGCGGAAACTACAATGAGCAGTTCTTC
CASSPPPTSGNYNEQFF
>TRBJ1-1|few|.|TRBV19
TGTGCCAGTAGTCCGAGTAGTGGGGGCCTACTCATGAACACTGAAGCTTTCTTT
CASSPSSGGLLMNTEAFF
>TRBJ1-2|.|.|TRBV3-1/TRBV3-2
TGTGCCAGCAGCCAAGGGGCAACCTATGGCTACACCTTC
CASSQGATYGYTF
>TRBJ2-1|.|TRBD2|TRBV29-1
TGCAGCTTCAAACTTAGCGGGGGGGGATACAATGAGCAGTTCTTC
CSFKLSGGGYNEQFF
>TRBJ1-1|.|.|TRBV7-2
TGTGCCAGCGCGAAGCTGGTTGAAGCTTTCTTT
CASAKLVEAFF
>TRBJ2-5|.|.|TRBV3-1/TRBV3-2
TGTGCCAGCAGCCAATCCAGGGGAAAGACCCAGTACTTC
CASSQSRGKTQYF
>TRBJ1-4|.|.|TRBV27
TGTGCCAGCAGTTTAGACAGCTCAACTAATGAAAAACTGTTTTTT
CASSLDSSTNEKLFF
>TRBJ2-7|.|.|TRBV4-1
TGCGCCAGCAGCCAAGGATGGACAGCCGGCGAGCAGTACTTC
CASSQGWTAGEQYF
>TRBJ1-6|.|TRBD1|TRBV19
TGTGCCAGTAGGTGGGACAGGGCTAATAATTCACCCCTCCACTTT
CASRWDRANNSPLHF
>TRBJ2-3|.|.|TRBV5-5
TGTGCCAGCAGCTTTCGCCAGGGGACAACAGATACGCAGTATTTT
CASSFRQGTTDTQYF
>TRBJ1-5|.|.|TRBV19
TGTGCCAGTAGTACTACAGGATTTGCGCTTGAACCCCAGCATTTT
CASSTTGFALEPQHF
>TRBJ1-1|few|.|TRBV29-1
TGCAGCGCCCAAATGAACACTGAAGCTTTCTTT
CSAQMNTEAFF
>TRBJ1-1|.|.|TRBV19
TGTGCCAGTAGTATAACCGCGGCAAACACTGAAGCTTTCTTT
CASSITAANTEAFF
>TRBJ2-3|.|.|TRBV24-1
TGTGCCACCAGTGACCCCCTCGGAGCGGACCTGCCAGATACGCAGTATTTT
CATSDPLGADLPDTQYF
>TRBJ2-3|.|.|TRBV28
TGTGCCAGCATTGACTCCAGCACAGATACGCAGTATTTT
CASIDSSTDTQYF
>TRBJ1-1|.|.|TRBV27
TGTGCCAGCAGTTTCTCTGGGGGGGCTGAAGCTTTCTTT
CASSFSGGAEAFF
>TRBJ2-4|.|.|TRBV5-1
TGCGCCAGCAGCACCGGGGCGGGGGCTGTAGGCATTCAGTACTTC
CASSTGAGAVGIQYF
>TRBJ2-7|.|.|TRBV2
TGTGCCAGCAGGAGGACACCCGTTACCTACGAGCAGTACTTC
CASRRTPVTYEQYF
>TRBJ1-2|few|TRBD1|TRBV2
TGTGCCAGCAGCGCGACAGGGAACTATGGCTACACCTTC
CASSATGNYGYTF
>TRBJ2-1|.|.|TRBV9
TGTGCCAGCAGCGTAGAACAGAATGAGCAGTTCTTC
CASSVEQNEQFF
>TRBJ1-1|.|.|TRBV11-2
TGTGCCAGCAGCCCAGGGGTTATGAACACTGAAGCTTTCTTT
CASSPGVMNTEAFF
>TRBJ2-3|.|TRBD1|TRBV19
TGTGCCAGTAGTATGGGACAGGGCACAGATACGCAGTATTTT
CASSMGQGTDTQYF
>TRBJ1-2|.|.|TRBV27
TGTGCCAGCAGTTGGACAGCCCGGCTTGTTTATGGCTACACCTTC
CASSWTARLVYGYTF
>TRBJ2-2|.|.|TRBV1
TGCACCAGCAGCCAAGGGATAGCGGGAGACGGCGGGGAGCTGTTTTTT
CTSSQGIAGDGGELFF
>TRBJ2-2|.|.|TRBV28
TGTGCCAGCAGTCGCACCGGGGAGCTGTTTTTT
CASSRTGELFF
>TRBJ1-3|.|.|TRBV28
TGTGCCAGCAGTTTATCATCCCTGCGCGGAAACACCATATATTTT
CASSLSSLRGNTIYF
>TRBJ1-4|.|.|TRBV19
TGTGCCAGTAGTATTCGAGGGTACGAGGTAACTAATGAAAAACTGTTTTTT
CASSIRGYEVTNEKLFF
>TRBJ2-2|.|TRBD2|TRBV4-2
TGTGCCAGCAGCCAAGATAGCGGGGGGGCCGGGGAGCTGTTTTTT
CASSQDSGGAGELFF
>TRBJ1-6|once|TRBD1|TRBV19
TGTGCCAGTAGTATTCTGGACAGGGATTATAATTCACCCCTCCACTTT
CASSILDRDYNSPLHF
>TRBJ2-5|.|.|TRBV30
TGTGCCTGGAACCCCGGGGGAGATTTGGGGACCCAGTACTTC
CAWNPGGDLGTQYF
>TRBJ2-2|.|TRBD1|TRBV6-4
TGTGCCAGCAGACAGGGGTCTCTACGCACCGGGGAGCTGTTTTTT
CASRQGSLRTGELFF
>TRBJ2-7|.|TRBD2|TRBV29-1
TGCAGCGCCCTACTAGCGGGAGGTCTCGTAACAGGGGAGCAGTACTTC
CSALLAGGLVTGEQYF
>TRBJ2-7|.|.|TRBV6-5
TGTGCCAGCAGTTACGGTGGCGGTGGGTCCTACGAGCAGTACTTC
CASSYGGGGSYEQYF
>TRBJ1-1|.|.|TRBV2
TGTGCCAGCAAACAGAACACTGAAGCTTTCTTT
CASKQNTEAFF
>TRBJ1-2|.|.|TRBV19
TGTGCCAGTACCGACAGGTTGAATGGCTACACCTTC
CASTDRLNGYTF
>TRBJ2-3|few|.|TRBV6-6
TGTGCCAGCAGTTACGGGCTGGAGGGCCCAGATACGCAGTATTTT
CASSYGLEGPDTQYF